A single sample is the source of the 18 T cell receptor beta chains below, sequenced in a study of T cell responses to AZD1222 COVID-19 vaccine. Libraries were prepared by immunoSEQ multiplex PCR; TCRdb keeps only in-frame clonotypes and omits some of them. The sample yields fewer than 65,000 clones, roughly 88% seen once. The sample in question was peripheral blood, obtained on day 0 of AZD1222 vaccination. The receptors were gathered from an adult in good health.

This clone was seen a single time. V and J are TRBV28 and TRBJ2-7; 10 bases align to TRBD2. Germline V CDR1 and CDR2: MDHEN, SYDVKM. The length of the CDR3 is 15 residues. J was trimmed by 1 base and V by 4 bases; bases with no gene match: 4. The CDR3 DNA sequence: TGTGCCAGCAGTTCTAGCGGGAGTGGGTCCTACGAGCAGTACGTC. Encoded protein: CASSSSGSGSYEQYV.

The rearrangement joins TRBV5-5 to TRBJ1-4; tentative D call: TRBD1 (5 bases). Germline V gives CDR1 SGHKS, CDR2 YYEKEE (reference sequence). CDR3 length: 15 residues. The V end was cut by 4 bases, the J end by 7 bases, with 17 bases between. This CDR3 reads CASSPLTVSREKLFF. For the CDR3, the DNA is TGTGCCAGCAGCCCGCTGACAGTTTCTCGTGAAAAACTGTTTTTT.

The V call is TRBV5-1, the J call TRBJ1-1; D gene uncertain. Germline loops: CDR1 SGHRS, CDR2 YFSETQ. Trimming pared 4 bases from V and 1 base from J, leaving 14 bases between. The CDR3 consists of 15 residues. The CDR3 DNA reads as TGCGCCAGCAGCGACGGAATCTACAAGAACACTGAAGCTTTCTTT. It yields the protein CASSDGIYKNTEAFF. Using reference TRBV5-1 and TRBJ1-1 for the parts outside the CDR3, the full variable domain is KAGVTQTPRYLIKTRGQQVTLSCSPISGHRSVSWYQQTPGQGLQFLFEYFSETQRNKGNFPGRFSGRQFSNSRSEMNVSTLELGDSALYLCASSDGIYKNTEAFFGQGTRLTVV.

CDR3: CASSLSGLAGGDEQFF. The DNA of the CDR3 is TGTGCCAGCAGCCTTTCCGGACTAGCGGGAGGAGATGAGCAGTTCTTC. The gene calls are TRBV11-3 and TRBJ2-1; 14 bases are a match to TRBD2. The CDR3 is 16 amino acids. CDR1 is SGHNT and CDR2 is YENEEA in the germline V gene. Trimming removed 5 bases from V and 8 bases from J; junction bases left unmatched: 8. The entire variable domain, with the rest obtained from reference TRBV11-3 and TRBJ2-1, is as follows: EAGVVQSPRYKIIEKKQPVAFWCNPISGHNTLYWYLQNLGQGPELLIRYENEEAVDDSQLPKDRFSAERLKGVDSTLKIQPAELGDSAVYLCASSLSGLAGGDEQFFGPGTRLTVL.

V usage is TRBV9 and J usage is TRBJ2-1; 8 bases fit TRBD2. The junction had 11 bases not matched to a gene; V was cut back by 2 bases and J by 4 bases. This CDR3 contains 17 residues. In germline, CDR1 is SGDLS, CDR2 YYNGEE. The CDR3 here is CASSVGNSGIGYNEQFF. The CDR3 DNA sequence: TGTGCCAGCAGCGTTGGGAATAGCGGGATTGGGTACAATGAGCAGTTCTTC.

This rearrangement joins TRBV2 to TRBJ1-1; D is unresolved. Germline CDR1 and CDR2: SNHLY and FYNNEI. The V and J ends lost 5 bases and 8 bases respectively, with 18 bases between them. CDR3 size: 14 residues. In DNA form, the CDR3 reads TGTGCCAGCAGTAATATGGCAGGAGGCAAGGAAGCTTTCTTT. This sequence encodes CASSNMAGGKEAFF.

V is TRBV4-1 and J is TRBJ1-2, with D possibly TRBD1 on 5 matching bases. With 4 bases removed from V and 2 bases from J, the gap between germline ends came to 14 bases. The CDR3 consists of 15 residues. Looked up from germline, CDR1 is MGHRA and CDR2 is YSYEKL. This CDR3 reads CASSPPVRVNYGYTF. The CDR3, as DNA: TGCGCCAGCAGCCCGCCCGTCAGGGTGAACTATGGCTACACCTTC.

J is TRBJ2-7 and V is TRBV5-6; 12 positions agree with TRBD2. Germline CDR1 is SGHDT and CDR2 is YYEEEE. The CDR3 has 15 amino acids. Trimming cost V 0 bases and J 2 bases; bases outside gene matches: 0. The CDR3 loop is CASSLGLAGAYEQYF. In DNA form, the CDR3 reads TGTGCCAGCAGCTTGGGACTAGCGGGGGCCTACGAGCAGTACTTC.

The V call is TRBV4-3, the J call TRBJ2-1, with D possibly TRBD1 on 8 matching bases. The CDR3 has 16 amino acids. In germline, CDR1 is LGHNA, CDR2 YSLEER. Trimming stripped 2 bases from V and 3 bases from J, with 14 bases between. CDR3 DNA sequence: TGCGCCAGCAGCCAATCGGACAGGGACTACTACAATGAGCAGTTCTTC. It translates to CASSQSDRDYYNEQFF.

The chain carries TRBV2 and TRBJ2-7; D is uncertain. The CDR3 is 13 amino acids. Germline V gene data show CDR1 as SNHLY and CDR2 as FYNNEI. V lost 6 bases, J lost 6 bases, and 15 bases lay in between. In DNA form, the CDR3 reads TGTGCCAGCAGCCACCCAAAGCGAGGCGAGCAGTACTTC. Protein: CASSHPKRGEQYF.

The rearrangement links TRBV27 to TRBJ1-3; D perhaps matches TRBD1 (5 bases). V lost 5 bases, J lost 0 bases, and 14 bases lay in between. Germline V gives CDR1 MNHEY, CDR2 SMNVEV (reference sequence). CDR3 length equals 16 residues. CDR3 loop: CASSRTGTDSGNTIYF. The CDR3 nucleotides are TGTGCCAGCAGTAGAACCGGGACGGACTCTGGAAACACCATATATTTT.

The chain employs TRBV5-1 and TRBJ2-7; the D gene could be TRBD1 or TRBD2 (6 bases each). The CDR3 has 16 amino acids. V was shortened by 4 bases and J by 1 base, with 18 bases between the two germline ends. Germline values: CDR1 SGHRS, CDR2 YFSETQ. The CDR3 spells CASSPRLGGISYEQYF. The CDR3 DNA follows: TGCGCCAGCAGCCCCCGCTTGGGGGGCATTTCCTACGAGCAGTACTTC. The variable domain in full, with the rest retrieved from reference TRBV5-1 and TRBJ2-7, is KAGVTQTPRYLIKTRGQQVTLSCSPISGHRSVSWYQQTPGQGLQFLFEYFSETQRNKGNFPGRFSGRQFSNSRSEMNVSTLELGDSALYLCASSPRLGGISYEQYFGPGTRLTVT.

The chain combines TRBV19 with TRBJ1-1, with no clear D. Germline loops: CDR1 LNHDA, CDR2 SQIVND (reference sequence). V dropped 0 bases and J dropped 3 bases, with 14 bases sitting between them. The CDR3 is 16 residues long. The CDR3 reads CASSIDRRPWDTEAFF. The CDR3 bases are TGTGCCAGTAGTATAGATCGGAGGCCCTGGGACACTGAAGCTTTCTTT.

Here the CDR3 DNA reads TGTGCCAGCAGTTCCGGGACAGGGGTCTCCTACGAGCAGTACTTC. Protein: CASSSGTGVSYEQYF. V and J are TRBV6-2 or TRBV6-3 and TRBJ2-7; 10 nucleotides match TRBD1. The CDR3 runs to 15 residues. The germline V gene has CDR1 MNHEY and CDR2 SVGEGT. The junction had 3 bases not matched to a gene; V was cut back by 4 bases and J by 0 bases.

This chain joins TRBV21-1 and TRBJ2-7; the table's D call, TRBD2, was not checked against the DNA. TRBV21-1 is flagged as a pseudogene. CDR3 length: 18 amino acids. As DNA, the CDR3 is TGTGCCAGCAGCAAACCTACCGCTAGCGGCACTAACTCCTACGAGCAGTACGTC. It translates to CASSKPTASGTNSYEQYV.

The J gene is TRBJ1-1, the V gene TRBV10-3; D uncertain. Per the germline V gene, CDR1 is ENHRY and CDR2 is SYGVKD. V was clipped by 0 bases and J by 5 bases, with 10 bases between them. The CDR3 spans 14 residues. DNA of the CDR3: TGTGCCATCAGTGAGTCAAGGGAAGCGACTGAAGCTTTCTTT. Its protein product is CAISESREATEAFF.

Details on this clone: A junction end diverges from the germline sequence, so it may reflect a read error. The chain links TRBV7-7 to TRBJ2-3; tentative D call: TRBD2 (6 bases). Germline CDR1 reads SSHAT; CDR2 reads FNYEAQ (reference sequence). The CDR3 is 16 amino acids. The CDR3 spells CASSLGGGMSTDTQYF. The CDR3 DNA reads TGTGCTAGCAGCTTAGGTGGGGGGATGAGCACAGATACGCAGTATTTT. The whole variable domain, remainder taken from reference TRBV7-7 and TRBJ2-3, is GAGVSQSPRYKVTKRGQDVTLRCDPISSHATLYWYQQALGQGPEFLTYFNYEAQPDKSGLPSDRFSAERPEGSISTLTIQRTEQRDSAMYRCASSLGGGMSTDTQYFGPGTRLTVL.

The rearrangement joins TRBV5-1 to TRBJ1-2; the D is unclear. This CDR3 is built from 14 residues. Per the germline V gene, CDR1 is SGHRS and CDR2 is YFSETQ. V was pared by 2 bases and J by 2 bases, with 10 bases between. This chain's CDR3 is CASSFGGTNYGYTF. The DNA for the CDR3 is TGCGCCAGCAGCTTTGGAGGCACCAACTATGGCTACACCTTC.